This TCR beta chain was identified in a study of T cell responses to AZD1222 COVID-19 vaccine. Study outcomes and limitations: Compared with day 0, the breadth and depth of the Spike-specific TCR repertoire rose significantly after two doses of AZD1222. Just a handful of people given AZD1222 tested seropositive at baseline. Nearly half of spike-specific TCRs reportedly target unmutated variant regions. The donors showed a predominance of white British ancestry and of females, with possible underestimation of clonal diversity.

Assay used: immunoSEQ multiplex PCR; TCRdb lists only in-frame clones, some missing. The sample has 100,000 to 120,000 clones; roughly 90% are singletons. Remarks on this clone: Its cognate antigen is unknown.

CDR1 and CDR2 (germline): SGHTA, FQGTGA. The V and J ends lost 2 bases and 2 bases respectively, with 5 bases between them. The CDR3 is 13 residues long. The source is an adult in good health. This sample comprised peripheral blood, obtained on day 0 of AZD1222 vaccination. The rearrangement joins TRBV7-3 to TRBJ2-3; no clear D gene. The CDR3 here is CASSLLTTDTQYF. CDR3 nucleotide sequence: TGTGCCAGCAGCTTACTTACCACAGATACGCAGTATTTT.